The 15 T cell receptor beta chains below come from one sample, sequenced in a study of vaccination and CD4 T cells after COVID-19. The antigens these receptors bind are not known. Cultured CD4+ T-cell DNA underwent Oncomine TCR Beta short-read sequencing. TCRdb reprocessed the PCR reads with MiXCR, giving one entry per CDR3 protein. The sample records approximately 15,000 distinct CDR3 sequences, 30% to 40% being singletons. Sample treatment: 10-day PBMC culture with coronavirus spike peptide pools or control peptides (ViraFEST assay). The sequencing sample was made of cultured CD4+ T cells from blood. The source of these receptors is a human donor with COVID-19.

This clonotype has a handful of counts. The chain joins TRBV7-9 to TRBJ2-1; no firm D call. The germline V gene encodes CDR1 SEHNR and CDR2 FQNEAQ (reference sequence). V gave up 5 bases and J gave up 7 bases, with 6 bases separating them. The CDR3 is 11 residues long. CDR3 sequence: CASSPKNEQFF. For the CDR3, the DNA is TGTGCCAGCAGCCCAAAGAATGAGCAGTTCTTC.

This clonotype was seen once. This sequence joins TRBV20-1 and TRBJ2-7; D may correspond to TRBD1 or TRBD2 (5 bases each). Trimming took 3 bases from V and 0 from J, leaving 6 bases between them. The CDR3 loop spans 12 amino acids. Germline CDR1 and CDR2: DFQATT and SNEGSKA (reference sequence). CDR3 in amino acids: CSARGDSYEQYF. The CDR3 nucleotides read TGCAGTGCTAGGGGGGACTCCTACGAGCAGTACTTC.

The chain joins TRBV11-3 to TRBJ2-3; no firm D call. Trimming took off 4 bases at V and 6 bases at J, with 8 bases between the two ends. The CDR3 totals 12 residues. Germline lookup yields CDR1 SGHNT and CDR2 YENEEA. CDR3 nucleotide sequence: TGTGCCAGCAGCTCCTTCTCCGATACGCAGTATTTT. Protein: CASSSFSDTQYF.

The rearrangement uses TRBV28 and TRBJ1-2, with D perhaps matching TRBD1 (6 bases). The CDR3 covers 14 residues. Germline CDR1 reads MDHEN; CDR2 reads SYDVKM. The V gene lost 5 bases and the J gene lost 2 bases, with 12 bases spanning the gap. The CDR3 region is CASSRDQGNYGYTF. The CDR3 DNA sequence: TGTGCCAGCAGTCGAGATCAGGGGAACTATGGCTACACCTTC.

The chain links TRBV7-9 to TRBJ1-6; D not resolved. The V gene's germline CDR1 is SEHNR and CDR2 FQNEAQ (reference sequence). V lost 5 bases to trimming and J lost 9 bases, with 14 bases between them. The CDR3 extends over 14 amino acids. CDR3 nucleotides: TGTGCCAGCAGCATTCTCGGGGTTTCTTCACCCCTCCACTTT. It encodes CASSILGVSSPLHF.

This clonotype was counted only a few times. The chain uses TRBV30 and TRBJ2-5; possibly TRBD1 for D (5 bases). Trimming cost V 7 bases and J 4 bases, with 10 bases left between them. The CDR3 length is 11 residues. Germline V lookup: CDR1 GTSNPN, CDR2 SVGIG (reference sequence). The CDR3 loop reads CAYQGGETQYF. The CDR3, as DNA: TGTGCCTACCAGGGTGGAGAGACCCAGTACTTC.

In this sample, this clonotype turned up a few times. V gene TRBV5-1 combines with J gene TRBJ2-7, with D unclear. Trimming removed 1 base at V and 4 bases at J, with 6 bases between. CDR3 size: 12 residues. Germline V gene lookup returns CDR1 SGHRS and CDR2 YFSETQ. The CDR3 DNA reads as TGCGCCAGCAGCTTGATAGGATACGAGCAGTACTTC. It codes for CASSLIGYEQYF.

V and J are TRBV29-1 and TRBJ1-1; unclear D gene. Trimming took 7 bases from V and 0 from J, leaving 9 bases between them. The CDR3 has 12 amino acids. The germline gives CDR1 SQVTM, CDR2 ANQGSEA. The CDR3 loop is CSAGRVNTEAFF. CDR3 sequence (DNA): TGCAGCGCCGGACGGGTGAACACTGAAGCTTTCTTT.

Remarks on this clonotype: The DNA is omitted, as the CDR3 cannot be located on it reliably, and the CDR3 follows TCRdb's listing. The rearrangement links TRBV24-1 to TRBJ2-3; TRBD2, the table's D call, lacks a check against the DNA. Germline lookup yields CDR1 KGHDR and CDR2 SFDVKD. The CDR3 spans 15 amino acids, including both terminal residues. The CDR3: CATSVPGLHPDTQYF.

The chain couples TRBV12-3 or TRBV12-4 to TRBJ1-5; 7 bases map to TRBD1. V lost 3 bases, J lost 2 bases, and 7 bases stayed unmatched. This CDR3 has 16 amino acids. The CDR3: CASSFSLGQGNQPQHF. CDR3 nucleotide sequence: TGTGCCAGCAGTTTTTCCCTTGGACAGGGCAATCAGCCCCAGCATTTT.

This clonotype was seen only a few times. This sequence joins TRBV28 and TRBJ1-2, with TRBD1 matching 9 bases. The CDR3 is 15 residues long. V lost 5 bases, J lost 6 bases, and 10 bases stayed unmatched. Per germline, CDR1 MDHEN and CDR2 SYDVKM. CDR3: CASSVSGTGRHGYTF. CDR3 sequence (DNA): TGTGCCAGCAGTGTCTCCGGGACAGGGCGTCATGGCTACACCTTC.

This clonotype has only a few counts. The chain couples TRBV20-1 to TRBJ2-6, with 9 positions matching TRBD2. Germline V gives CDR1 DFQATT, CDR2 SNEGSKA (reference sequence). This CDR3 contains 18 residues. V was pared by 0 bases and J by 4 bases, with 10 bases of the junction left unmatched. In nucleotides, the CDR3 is TGCAGTGCTAGAGAGTGGGAGATAGCGGGGGCCGGGGCCAACGTCCTGACTTTC. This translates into CSAREWEIAGAGANVLTF.

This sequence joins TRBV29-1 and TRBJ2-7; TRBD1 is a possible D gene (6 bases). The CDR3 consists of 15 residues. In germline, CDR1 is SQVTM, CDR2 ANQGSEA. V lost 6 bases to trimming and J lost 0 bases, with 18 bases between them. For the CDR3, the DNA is TGCAGCGTCTGCCGGGACACTGGAACCTCCTACGAGCAGTACTTC. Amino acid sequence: CSVCRDTGTSYEQYF.

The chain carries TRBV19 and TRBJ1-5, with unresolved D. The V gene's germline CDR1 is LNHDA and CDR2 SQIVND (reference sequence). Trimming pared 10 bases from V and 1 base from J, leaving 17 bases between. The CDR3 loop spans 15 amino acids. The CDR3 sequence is CATRALLGSNQPQHF. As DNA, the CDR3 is TGTGCCACCCGGGCCCTTCTAGGGAGCAATCAGCCCCAGCATTTT.

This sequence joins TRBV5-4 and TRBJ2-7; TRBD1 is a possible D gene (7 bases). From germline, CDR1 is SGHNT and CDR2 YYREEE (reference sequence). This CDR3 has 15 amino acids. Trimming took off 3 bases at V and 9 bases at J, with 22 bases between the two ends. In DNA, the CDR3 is TGTGCCAGCAGCTCTGGCGGGACAGCGGTGCGTCTGCAGTACTTC. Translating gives CASSSGGTAVRLQYF. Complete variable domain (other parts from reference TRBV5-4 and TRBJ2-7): ETGVTQSPTHLIKTRGQQVTLRCSSQSGHNTVSWYQQALGQGPQFIFQYYREEENGRGNFPPRFSGLQFPNYSSELNVNALELDDSALYLCASSSGGTAVRLQYFGPGTRLTVT.